A selection of T cell receptor beta chains follows, all from one sample in a study of cytomegalovirus exposure and HLA in healthy donors. Only in-frame clones appear in the TCRdb table, and some are missing; sequencing was by immunoSEQ multiplex PCR. The sample carries 140,000 to 150,000 clones, around 78% recorded once. Sequencing input: PBMCs. These receptors were obtained from a man between 35 and 55 years old in good health and CMV-seropositive. Each CDR3 is given with its conserved first and last residue. A D gene is named only where the DNA matches it firmly. Clone size is given for some rows only: seen once, a few or many times, or a class if the clone is expanded.

V	J	D	size	DNA	CDR3
TRBV19	TRBJ2-3	TRBD2	NA	TGTGCCAGTAGTAGCGGGAGAGGGTCAGATACGCAGTATTTT	CASSSGRGSDTQYF
TRBV6-5	TRBJ2-3	NA	NA	TGTGCCAGCAGTCCCTCTACCGCAGATACGCAGTATTTT	CASSPSTADTQYF
TRBV28	TRBJ2-2	TRBD2	NA	TGTGCCAGCAGTGGCGGGGGGACCGGGGAGCTGTTTTTT	CASSGGGTGELFF
TRBV7-9	TRBJ2-7	NA	NA	TGTGCCAGCAGCTTAAAATCAGAGGCGGGGGAGCAGTACTTC	CASSLKSEAGEQYF
TRBV4-3	TRBJ2-1	TRBD2	NA	TGCGCCAGCAGCCAACTTGGACTAGCGTACAATGAGCAGTTCTTC	CASSQLGLAYNEQFF
TRBV28	TRBJ2-7	TRBD1	few	TGTGCCAGCAGTTCTATCCGACAGGGGTCCTACGAGCAGTACTTC	CASSSIRQGSYEQYF
TRBV4-1	TRBJ2-7	NA	few	TGCGCCAGCCGCCGGGAGACAGGTCCCTACGAGCAGTACTTC	CASRRETGPYEQYF
TRBV4-1	TRBJ1-2	TRBD1	few	TGCGCCAGCAGCCAAGCCATCCGGGACAGGGGGCAGGTGTACACCTTC	CASSQAIRDRGQVYTF
TRBV5-6	TRBJ2-7	TRBD1	NA	TGTGCCAGCAGCTTGGGGGGACAGTTTACCTACGAGCAGTACTTC	CASSLGGQFTYEQYF
TRBV10-3	TRBJ1-2	TRBD1	NA	TGTGCCATCAGTGAGAGACAGGGATGGGACTATGGCTACACCTTC	CAISERQGWDYGYTF
TRBV4-1	TRBJ1-1	NA	NA	TGCGCCAGCAGCCAAGATCAATGGACAGTGAACACTGAAGCTTTCTTT	CASSQDQWTVNTEAFF
TRBV7-3	TRBJ2-2	TRBD2	NA	TGTGCCAGCAGATTAGCGGGAGGCCCCAACACCGGGGAGCTGTTTTTT	CASRLAGGPNTGELFF
TRBV10-1	TRBJ2-1	TRBD2	NA	TGCGCCAGCAGTGTAGCGGGAGATCTCAATGAGCAGTTCTTC	CASSVAGDLNEQFF
TRBV7-8	TRBJ2-7	NA	NA	TGTGCCAGCAGCTTAGCCGACAGCACCTACGAGCAGTACTTC	CASSLADSTYEQYF
TRBV19	TRBJ2-2	TRBD1	few	TGTGCCAGTAGTGTACAGGGGTGGACCGGGGAGCTGTTTTTT	CASSVQGWTGELFF
TRBV5-1	TRBJ2-3	TRBD1	NA	TGCGCCACCCATCAGGGGGTTAGCACAGATACGCAGTATTTT	CATHQGVSTDTQYF
TRBV2	TRBJ2-7	NA	few	TGTGCCAGCAGTGGCCAGGATTACTCCTACGAGCAGTACTTC	CASSGQDYSYEQYF
TRBV5-1	TRBJ1-4	TRBD1	NA	TGCGCCAGCAGCTTAGGGACAGGGGAGGAAAAACTGTTTTTT	CASSLGTGEEKLFF
TRBV2	TRBJ2-1	NA	NA	TGTGCCAGCAGTGAACTAGCGAATGAGCAGTTCTTC	CASSELANEQFF
TRBV7-9	TRBJ1-5	NA	NA	TGTGCCAGCAGCCCAACGTCCACCAGTACTCAGCCCCAGCATTTT	CASSPTSTSTQPQHF
TRBV4-3	TRBJ2-2	NA	few	TGCGCCAGCAGCCTCCTTAGCGGGACAGACACCGGGGAGCTGTTTTTT	CASSLLSGTDTGELFF
TRBV7-7	TRBJ2-5	TRBD2	once	TGTGCCAGCAGCTTAGGACTAGCGGGAGGAGAGACCCAGTACTTC	CASSLGLAGGETQYF
TRBV29-1	TRBJ2-2	TRBD1	NA	TGCAGCGCCCGGACAGGGGCGAACACCGGGGAGCTGTTTTTT	CSARTGANTGELFF
TRBV7-2	TRBJ2-1	TRBD2	few	TGTGCCAGCAGCATTAGCGGGAGTATCAACAATGAGCAGTTCTTC	CASSISGSINNEQFF
TRBV30	TRBJ1-4	NA	NA	TGTGCCTGGAGTGGCCCAAGTGGGGGGAATTTGGAAAAACTGTTTTTT	CAWSGPSGGNLEKLFF
TRBV7-9	TRBJ2-2	TRBD2	few	TGTGCCGATAGCGGGGGGCGAGGCACCGGGGAGCTGTTTTTT	CADSGGRGTGELFF
TRBV28	TRBJ1-5	TRBD1	NA	TGTGCCAGCAGTTCTCAGGGGGGCAATCAGCCCCAGCATTTT	CASSSQGGNQPQHF
TRBV27	TRBJ2-1	NA	NA	TGTGCCAGCAGTAGAGACAGGCAGAATGAGCAGTTCTTC	CASSRDRQNEQFF
TRBV27	TRBJ1-1	NA	NA	TGTGCCAGCAGCCGCGGACAGAACACTGAAGCTTTCTTT	CASSRGQNTEAFF
TRBV7-8	TRBJ2-5	TRBD2	NA	TGTGCCAGCAGCTTAGTCTCTAGCGGGAGCTTGAAGACCCAGTACTTC	CASSLVSSGSLKTQYF
TRBV2	TRBJ2-5	TRBD2	NA	TGTGCCAGCAGTTTAGCGGGAGTTGAAGAGACCCAGTACTTC	CASSLAGVEETQYF
TRBV23-1	TRBJ1-3	NA	NA	TGCGCCAGCAGACCCGGGTCTAAGGATTCCTCTGGAAACACCATATATTTT	CASRPGSKDSSGNTIYF
TRBV6-4	TRBJ2-2	TRBD1	NA	TGTGCCAGCAGACAAACAGGGGGCCTCTCCGACGCCGGGGAGCTGTTTTTT	CASRQTGGLSDAGELFF
TRBV19	TRBJ2-4	NA	once	TGTGCCAGTATTGGCTTAGCCAAAAACATTCAGTACTTC	CASIGLAKNIQYF
TRBV6-6	TRBJ1-3	TRBD1	once	TGTGCCAGCAGTCTCCGGGACAGACGAAACACCATATATTTT	CASSLRDRRNTIYF
TRBV11-1	TRBJ2-3	TRBD2	NA	TGTGCCAGCAGCTTACGGACTAGCGTTGAGGCAGATACGCAGTATTTT	CASSLRTSVEADTQYF
TRBV7-9	TRBJ1-1	NA	once	TGTGCCGGCAGCTTAGTAAGCTCCACTGAAGCTTTCTTT	CAGSLVSSTEAFF
TRBV30	TRBJ2-1	NA	NA	TGTGCCTGGAGATCAAGCGATGAGCAGTTCTTC	CAWRSSDEQFF
TRBV18	TRBJ2-7	NA	NA	TGTGCCAGCTCACGAACGGACAGCTCCTACGAGCAGTACTTC	CASSRTDSSYEQYF
TRBV19	TRBJ2-5	TRBD1	once	TGTGCCAGTAGTTCGCAGGGGGCTGGGGAGACCCAGTACTTC	CASSSQGAGETQYF
TRBV7-8	TRBJ2-7	NA	once	TGTGCCAGCAGCCCCAAAGCGCGAAATCCCACCTACGAGCAGTACTTC	CASSPKARNPTYEQYF
TRBV6-5	TRBJ1-4	TRBD1	NA	TGTGCCAGTTCTAGAGACAGGGCCGAAAAACTGTTTTTT	CASSRDRAEKLFF
TRBV5-1	TRBJ1-1	TRBD1	few	TGCGCCAGCAGGTATGAGACAGGGGATCACACTGAAGCTTTCTTT	CASRYETGDHTEAFF
TRBV21-1	TRBJ2-7	NA	NA	TGTGCCAGCAGCCTAAACAGGGGGTGGGAGACCTACGAGCAGTACTTC	CASSLNRGWETYEQYF
TRBV19	TRBJ2-6	NA	few	TGTGCCAGTAGTGTCGGGACTCCTAGCTCTGGGGCCAACGTCCTGACTTTC	CASSVGTPSSGANVLTF
TRBV11-2	TRBJ2-3	TRBD2	few	TGTGCCAGCAGCCTCGGGGGGGAGGTTAGAGATACGCAGTATTTT	CASSLGGEVRDTQYF
TRBV6-6	TRBJ2-7	TRBD1	NA	TGTGCCAGCAGTCTAGTCGGACAGGGGTACGAGCAGTACTTC	CASSLVGQGYEQYF
TRBV30	TRBJ1-1	NA	few	TGTGCCTGGAATCCGACGGTTTTTGGGTCAGGGGCTGAAGCTTTCTTT	CAWNPTVFGSGAEAFF
TRBV11-3	TRBJ2-1	TRBD2	NA	TGTGCCAGCAGCTTCGGCGGGAGCTCCTACAATGAGCAGTTCTTC	CASSFGGSSYNEQFF
TRBV7-8	TRBJ2-7	NA	NA	TGTGCCAGCAGCCTATACGACACAGCCTACGAGCAGTACTTC	CASSLYDTAYEQYF
TRBV5-8	TRBJ2-3	NA	NA	TGTGCCAGCAGCTCAGGGATCACAGATACGCAGTATTTT	CASSSGITDTQYF
TRBV9	TRBJ2-3	TRBD2	NA	TGTGCCAGCAGCCCCCGGGAGGGTTCATCAAATACGCAGTATTTT	CASSPREGSSNTQYF
TRBV9	TRBJ2-1	TRBD2	NA	TGTGCCAGCAGCGTAGGCCCCCCGGGACTAGCGGGGATAAATGAGCAGTTCTTC	CASSVGPPGLAGINEQFF
TRBV7-2	TRBJ2-1	TRBD2	NA	TGTGCCAGCAGCTTAGCCTACCCGGGACTAGCGGGAGTTCTCTCCTACAATGAGCAGTTCTTC	CASSLAYPGLAGVLSYNEQFF
TRBV10-3	TRBJ2-2	TRBD2	NA	TGTGCCATCAGCGCCGGGACTACATTCACCGGGGAGCTGTTTTTT	CAISAGTTFTGELFF
TRBV6-1	TRBJ2-7	NA	NA	TGTGCCATCCGAGCAACGAGCTCCTACGAGCAGTACTTC	CAIRATSSYEQYF